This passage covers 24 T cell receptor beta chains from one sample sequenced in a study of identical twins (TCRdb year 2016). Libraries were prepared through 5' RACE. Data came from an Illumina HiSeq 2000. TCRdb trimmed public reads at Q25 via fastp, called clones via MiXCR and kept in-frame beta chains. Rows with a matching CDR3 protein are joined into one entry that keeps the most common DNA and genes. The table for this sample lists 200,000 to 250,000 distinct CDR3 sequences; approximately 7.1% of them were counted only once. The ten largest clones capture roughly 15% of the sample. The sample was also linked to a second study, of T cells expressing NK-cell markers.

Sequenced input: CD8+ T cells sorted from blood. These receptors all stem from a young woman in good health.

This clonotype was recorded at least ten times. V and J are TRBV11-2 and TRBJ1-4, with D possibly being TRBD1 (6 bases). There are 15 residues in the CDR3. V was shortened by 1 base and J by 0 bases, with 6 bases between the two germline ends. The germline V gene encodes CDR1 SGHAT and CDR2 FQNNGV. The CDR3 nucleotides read TGTGCCAGCAGCTTAGCAGGGGCAACTAATGAAAAACTGTTTTTT. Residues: CASSLAGATNEKLFF.

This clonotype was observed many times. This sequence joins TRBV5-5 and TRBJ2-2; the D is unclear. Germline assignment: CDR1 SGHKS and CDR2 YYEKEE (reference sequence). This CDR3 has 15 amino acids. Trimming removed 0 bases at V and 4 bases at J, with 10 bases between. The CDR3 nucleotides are TGTGCCAGCAGCTTGGACAGCGATCTCACCGGGGAGCTGTTTTTT. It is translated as CASSLDSDLTGELFF. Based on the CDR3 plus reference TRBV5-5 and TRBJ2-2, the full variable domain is DAGVTQSPTHLIKTRGQQVTLRCSPISGHKSVSWYQQVLGQGPQFIFQYYEKEERGRGNFPDRFSARQFPNYSSELNVNALLLGDSALYLCASSLDSDLTGELFFGEGSRLTVL.

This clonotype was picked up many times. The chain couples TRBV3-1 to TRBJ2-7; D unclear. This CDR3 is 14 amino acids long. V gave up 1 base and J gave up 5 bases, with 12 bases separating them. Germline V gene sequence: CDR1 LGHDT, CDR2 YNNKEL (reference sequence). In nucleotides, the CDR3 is TGTGCCAGCAGCCAAGTTCCGGGCATCGACGAGCAGTACTTC. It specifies CASSQVPGIDEQYF.

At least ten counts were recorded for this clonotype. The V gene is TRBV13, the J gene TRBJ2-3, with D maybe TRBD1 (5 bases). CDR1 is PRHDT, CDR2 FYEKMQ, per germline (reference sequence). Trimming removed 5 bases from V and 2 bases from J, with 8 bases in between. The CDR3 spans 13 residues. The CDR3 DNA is TGTGCCAGCAGCGGACAAGACACAGATACGCAGTATTTT. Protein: CASSGQDTDTQYF.

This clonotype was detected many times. CDR3: CASSFTRTSDGYTF. CDR3 coding DNA: TGTGCCAGCAGTTTTACCCGGACGTCGGATGGCTACACCTTC. This chain joins TRBV12-3 or TRBV12-4 and TRBJ1-2; no definite D call. This CDR3 has 14 residues. Trimming pared 3 bases from V and 6 bases from J, leaving 14 bases between.

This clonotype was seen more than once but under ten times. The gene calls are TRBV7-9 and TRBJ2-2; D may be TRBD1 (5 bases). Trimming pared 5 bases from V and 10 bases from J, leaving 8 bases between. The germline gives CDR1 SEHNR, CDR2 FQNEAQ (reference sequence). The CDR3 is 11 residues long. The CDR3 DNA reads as TGTGCCAGCAGCCCCAGGGAGGAGCTGTTTTTT. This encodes CASSPREELFF.

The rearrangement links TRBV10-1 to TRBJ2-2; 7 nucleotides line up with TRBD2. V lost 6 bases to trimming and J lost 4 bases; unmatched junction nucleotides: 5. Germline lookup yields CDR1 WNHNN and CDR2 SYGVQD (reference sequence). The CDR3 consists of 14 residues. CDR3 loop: CASRGERGTGELFF. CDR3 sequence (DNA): TGCGCCAGCAGGGGGGAGCGGGGCACCGGGGAGCTGTTTTTT.

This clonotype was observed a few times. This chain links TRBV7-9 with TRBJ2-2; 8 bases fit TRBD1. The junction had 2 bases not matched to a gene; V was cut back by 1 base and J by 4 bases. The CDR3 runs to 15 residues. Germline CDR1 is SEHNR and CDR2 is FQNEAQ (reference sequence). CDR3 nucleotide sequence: TGTGCCAGCAGCTTAGGACAGGGGAGCACCGGGGAGCTGTTTTTT. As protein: CASSLGQGSTGELFF.

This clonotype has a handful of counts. As DNA, the CDR3 is TGTGCCAGCACGGGACCCACAGGTTCTGGCTCCTACAATGAGCAGTTCTTC. Residues: CASTGPTGSGSYNEQFF. The chain recombines TRBV2 with TRBJ2-1; D assignment may be TRBD1 or TRBD2 (5 bases each). Trimming removed 7 bases from V and 0 bases from J, with 19 bases in between. The CDR3 sequence is 17 residues long. The germline V gene encodes CDR1 SNHLY and CDR2 FYNNEI.

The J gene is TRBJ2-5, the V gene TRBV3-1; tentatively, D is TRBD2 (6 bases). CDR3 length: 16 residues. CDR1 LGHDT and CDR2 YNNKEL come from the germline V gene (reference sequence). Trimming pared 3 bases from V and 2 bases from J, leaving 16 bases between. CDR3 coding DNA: TGTGCCAGCAGCCAGCCGGGACTGGCAAATCAAGAGACCCAGTACTTC. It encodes CASSQPGLANQETQYF.

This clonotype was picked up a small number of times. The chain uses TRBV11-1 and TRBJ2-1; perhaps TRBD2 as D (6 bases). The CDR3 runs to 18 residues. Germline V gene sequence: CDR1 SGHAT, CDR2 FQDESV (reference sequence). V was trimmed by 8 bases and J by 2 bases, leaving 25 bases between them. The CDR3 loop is CASLKSGVEGPTYNEQFF. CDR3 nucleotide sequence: TGTGCCAGCCTTAAAAGTGGGGTGGAGGGACCCACCTACAATGAGCAGTTCTTC.

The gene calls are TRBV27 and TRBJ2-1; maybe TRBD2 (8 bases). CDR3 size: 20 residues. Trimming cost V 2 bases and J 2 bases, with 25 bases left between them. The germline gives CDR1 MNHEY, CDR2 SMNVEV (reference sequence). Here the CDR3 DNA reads TGTGCCAGCAGTTTAAAGGGACAGTATATAGCGGGACTACCCTACAATGAGCAGTTCTTC. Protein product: CASSLKGQYIAGLPYNEQFF.

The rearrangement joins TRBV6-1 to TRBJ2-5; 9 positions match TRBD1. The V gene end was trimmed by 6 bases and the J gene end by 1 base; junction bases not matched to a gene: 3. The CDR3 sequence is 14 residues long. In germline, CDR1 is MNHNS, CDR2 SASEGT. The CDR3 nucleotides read TGTGCCAGCAGCCGGGACAGGGCCCAAGAGACCCAGTACTTC. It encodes CASSRDRAQETQYF.

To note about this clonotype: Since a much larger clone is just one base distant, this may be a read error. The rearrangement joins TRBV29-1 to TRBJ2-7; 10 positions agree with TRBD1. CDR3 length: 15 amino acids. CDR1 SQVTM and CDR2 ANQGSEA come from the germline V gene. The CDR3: CGVTMTGGFIYEQYF. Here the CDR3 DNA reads TGCGGCGTTACAATGACAGGGGGCTTCATCTACGAGCAGTACTTC.

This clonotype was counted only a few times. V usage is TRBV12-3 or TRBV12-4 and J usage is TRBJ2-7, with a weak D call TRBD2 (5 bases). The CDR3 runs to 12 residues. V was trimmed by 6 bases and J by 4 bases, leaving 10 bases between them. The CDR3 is CASRTEGYEQYF. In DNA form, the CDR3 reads TGTGCCAGCAGGACCGAGGGTTACGAGCAGTACTTC.

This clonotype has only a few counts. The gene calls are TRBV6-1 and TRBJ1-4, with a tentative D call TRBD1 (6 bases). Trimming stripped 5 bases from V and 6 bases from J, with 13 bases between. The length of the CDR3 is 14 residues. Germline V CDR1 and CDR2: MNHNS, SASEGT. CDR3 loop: CASSPPDSHEKLFF. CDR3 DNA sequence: TGTGCCAGCAGTCCCCCGGACAGCCATGAAAAACTGTTTTTT.

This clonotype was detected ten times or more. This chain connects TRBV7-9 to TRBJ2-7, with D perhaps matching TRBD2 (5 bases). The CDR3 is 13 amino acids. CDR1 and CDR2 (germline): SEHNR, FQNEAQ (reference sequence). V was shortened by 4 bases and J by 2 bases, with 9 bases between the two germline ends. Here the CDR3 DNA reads TGTGCCAGCAGCTCCCCCGGGACCTACGAGCAGTACTTC. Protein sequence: CASSSPGTYEQYF. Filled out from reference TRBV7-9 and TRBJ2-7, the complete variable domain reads DTGVSQNPRHKITKRGQNVTFRCDPISEHNRLYWYRQTLGQGPEFLTYFQNEAQLEKSRLLSDRFSAERPKGSFSTLEIQRTEQGDSAMYLCASSSPGTYEQYFGPGTRLTVT.

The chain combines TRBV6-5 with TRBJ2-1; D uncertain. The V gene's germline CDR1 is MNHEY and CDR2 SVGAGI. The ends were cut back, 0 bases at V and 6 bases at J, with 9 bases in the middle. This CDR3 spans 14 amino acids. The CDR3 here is CASSYSSVINEQFF. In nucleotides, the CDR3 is TGTGCCAGCAGTTACTCGTCCGTCATCAATGAGCAGTTCTTC.

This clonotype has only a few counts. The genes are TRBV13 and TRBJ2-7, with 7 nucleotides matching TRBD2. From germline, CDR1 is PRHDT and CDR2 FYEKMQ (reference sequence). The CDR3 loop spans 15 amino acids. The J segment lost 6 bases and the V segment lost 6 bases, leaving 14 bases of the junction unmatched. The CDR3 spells CASSIPLERGGEQYF. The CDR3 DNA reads TGTGCCAGCAGTATCCCACTTGAGCGGGGTGGCGAGCAGTACTTC.

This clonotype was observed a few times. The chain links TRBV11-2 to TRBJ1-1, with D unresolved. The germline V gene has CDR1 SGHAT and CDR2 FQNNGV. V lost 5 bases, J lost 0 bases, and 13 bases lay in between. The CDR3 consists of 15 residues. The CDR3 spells CASSPTRKMNTEAFF. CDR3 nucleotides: TGTGCCAGCAGCCCAACGAGGAAAATGAACACTGAAGCTTTCTTT.

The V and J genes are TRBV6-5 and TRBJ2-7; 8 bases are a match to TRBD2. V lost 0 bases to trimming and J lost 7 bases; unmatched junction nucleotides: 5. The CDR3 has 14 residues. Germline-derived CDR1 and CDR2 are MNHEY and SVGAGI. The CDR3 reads CASSYSRGGYEQYF. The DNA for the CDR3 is TGTGCCAGCAGTTACTCTCGGGGGGGTTATGAGCAGTACTTC.

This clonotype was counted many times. The CDR3 loop is CASSQTTRDSMNTEAFF. The DNA for the CDR3 is TGTGCCAGCAGCCAAACGACACGGGACAGCATGAACACTGAAGCTTTCTTT. The V gene is TRBV4-2, the J gene TRBJ1-1; 7 bases align to TRBD1. This CDR3 has 17 amino acids. Germline lookup yields CDR1 LGHNA and CDR2 YNFKEQ. V lost 2 bases and J lost 0; bases outside the gene matches: 9.

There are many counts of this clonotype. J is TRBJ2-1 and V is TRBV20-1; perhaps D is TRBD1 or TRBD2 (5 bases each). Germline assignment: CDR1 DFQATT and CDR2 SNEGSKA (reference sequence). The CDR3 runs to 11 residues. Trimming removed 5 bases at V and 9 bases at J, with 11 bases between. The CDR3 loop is CSAGRGFEQFF. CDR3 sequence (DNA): TGCAGTGCTGGCCGGGGCTTTGAGCAGTTCTTC.

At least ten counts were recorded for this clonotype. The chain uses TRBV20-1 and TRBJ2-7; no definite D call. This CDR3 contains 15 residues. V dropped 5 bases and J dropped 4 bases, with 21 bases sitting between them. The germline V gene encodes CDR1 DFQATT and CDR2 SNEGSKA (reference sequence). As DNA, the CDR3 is TGCAGTGCTTCCTATGGCCGGGCAGTCTCTTACGAGCAGTACTTC. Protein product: CSASYGRAVSYEQYF.